A selection of T cell receptor beta chains follows, all from one sample in a study of response to subunit inactivated influenza vaccine. MiXCR, run by TCRdb on the RT-PCR reads, gives a single entry per CDR3 protein. The sample has 490,000 or so distinct CDR3 sequences; approximately 7.7% are singletons. The sample was PBMCs from blood, taken 23 to 25 months after vaccination. These receptors were taken from a man between 50 and 70 years old who received an inactivated influenza vaccine. CDR3s include the opening cysteine and the closing phenylalanine or tryptophan. D genes are given only for firm matches. Size tells how often a clone was seen (once, few, many) or the class of an expanded clone, and some rows leave it out.

size	D	V	J	DNA	CDR3
many	TRBD1	TRBV4-1	TRBJ2-7	TGCGCCAGCAGCCCGGGACAGGGGGCGCGTGCCTACGAGCAGTACTTC	CASSPGQGARAYEQYF
many	-	TRBV6-5	TRBJ1-1	TGTGCCAGCAGGAAGGGGGCTGAAGCTTTCTTT	CASRKGAEAFF
-	-	TRBV10-3	TRBJ2-5	TGTGCCATCAGTGAGTCTGGGCAAGGGACCCAGTACTTC	CAISESGQGTQYF
-	-	TRBV6-1	TRBJ1-3	TGTGCCAGCAGGCAAACTTACTCTGGAAACACCATATATTTT	CASRQTYSGNTIYF
-	-	TRBV20-1	TRBJ1-2	TGCAGTGCTAGAGTGGTTCTCCCGCCGGGACAAGATGGCTATACCTTC	CSARVVLPPGQDGYTF
-	-	TRBV6-1	TRBJ1-5	TGTGCCAGCAGCCTCGTTTGGGGGGGCGGCAATCAGCCCCAGCATTTT	CASSLVWGGGNQPQHF
few	-	TRBV7-2	TRBJ2-7	TGTGCCAGCAGCCTAGCGGCAGGGGGCAACTACGAGCAGTACTTC	CASSLAAGGNYEQYF
-	TRBD2	TRBV4-3	TRBJ2-3	TGCGCCAGCAGCCAAGTCCCTAGCGGGGGACCAGATACGCAGTATTTT	CASSQVPSGGPDTQYF
-	-	TRBV15	TRBJ1-5	TGTGCCACCAGCAGAGGGGGGGGAAATAGCAATCAGCCCCAGCATTTT	CATSRGGGNSNQPQHF
few	-	TRBV4-1	TRBJ1-2	TGCGCCAGCAGCCAAGATTCGGCAGAGAAACGACATTATGGCTACACCTTC	CASSQDSAEKRHYGYTF
-	-	TRBV25-1	TRBJ2-1	TGTGCCAGCAGTGGCCCCACTCAGAGGGGTTACAATGAGCAGTTCTTC	CASSGPTQRGYNEQFF
-	-	TRBV7-9	TRBJ2-5	TGTGCCAGCAGCTTAGTGGTCAGAATGCAAGAGACCCAGTACTTC	CASSLVVRMQETQYF
-	-	TRBV2	TRBJ2-1	TGTGCCAGCAGTGAAGATCGGAAGTACAAGCAGTTCTTC	CASSEDRKYKQFF
-	TRBD1	TRBV10-3	TRBJ2-7	TGTGCCATCAGTTCGGCGGTAACAGGGGTCCCCTACGAGCAGTACTTC	CAISSAVTGVPYEQYF
few	-	TRBV5-5	TRBJ2-7	TGTGCCAGCAGCCTCTCAGGGTACAGTCTATACGAGCAGTACTTC	CASSLSGYSLYEQYF
-	TRBD1	TRBV3-1	TRBJ1-3	TGTGCCAGCAGCCAGCCGGGACAGACTGGAAACACCATATATTTT	CASSQPGQTGNTIYF
few	TRBD2	TRBV10-3	TRBJ2-2	TGTGCCATCAGTGCCTCCGGGACTACAAACACCGGGGAGCTGTTTTTT	CAISASGTTNTGELFF
many	TRBD1	TRBV29-1	TRBJ1-5	TGCAGCGTTGGTGGGTTAGGGGGGACAGGGAGCAATCAGCCCCAGCATTTT	CSVGGLGGTGSNQPQHF
many	-	TRBV4-1	TRBJ1-5	TGCGCCAGCAGCCAGGGGTGGATAGTGAGCAATCAGCCCCAGCATTTT	CASSQGWIVSNQPQHF
many	-	TRBV20-1	TRBJ2-3	TGCAGTGCTAGAGATCCCCGGGCAGGATCCACAGATACGCAGTATTTT	CSARDPRAGSTDTQYF
few	TRBD2	TRBV7-2	TRBJ2-7	TGTGCCAGCAGCTTAGATGGTAGCGGGGGAACCTACGAGCAGTACTTC	CASSLDGSGGTYEQYF
few	TRBD1	TRBV7-2	TRBJ1-2	TGTGCCAGCAGCGGCCGGGACAGTAACTATGGCTACACCTTC	CASSGRDSNYGYTF
-	TRBD1	TRBV2	TRBJ1-2	TGTGCCGGAAAACAGGGGAGGTTCGGCTACACCTTC	CAGKQGRFGYTF
-	-	TRBV6-8	TRBJ2-2	TGTGCCAGCAGTTACCCCTCCGGGTGGATCCCCGGGGAGCTGTTTTTT	CASSYPSGWIPGELFF
-	-	TRBV27	TRBJ2-7	TGTGCCAGCAGTTTATCGGTGGGGTTCGTGGCCTACGAGCAGTACTTC	CASSLSVGFVAYEQYF
many	TRBD1	TRBV30	TRBJ2-2	TGTGCCTGTCTGGGACAGGGATACACCGGGGAGCTGTTTTTT	CACLGQGYTGELFF